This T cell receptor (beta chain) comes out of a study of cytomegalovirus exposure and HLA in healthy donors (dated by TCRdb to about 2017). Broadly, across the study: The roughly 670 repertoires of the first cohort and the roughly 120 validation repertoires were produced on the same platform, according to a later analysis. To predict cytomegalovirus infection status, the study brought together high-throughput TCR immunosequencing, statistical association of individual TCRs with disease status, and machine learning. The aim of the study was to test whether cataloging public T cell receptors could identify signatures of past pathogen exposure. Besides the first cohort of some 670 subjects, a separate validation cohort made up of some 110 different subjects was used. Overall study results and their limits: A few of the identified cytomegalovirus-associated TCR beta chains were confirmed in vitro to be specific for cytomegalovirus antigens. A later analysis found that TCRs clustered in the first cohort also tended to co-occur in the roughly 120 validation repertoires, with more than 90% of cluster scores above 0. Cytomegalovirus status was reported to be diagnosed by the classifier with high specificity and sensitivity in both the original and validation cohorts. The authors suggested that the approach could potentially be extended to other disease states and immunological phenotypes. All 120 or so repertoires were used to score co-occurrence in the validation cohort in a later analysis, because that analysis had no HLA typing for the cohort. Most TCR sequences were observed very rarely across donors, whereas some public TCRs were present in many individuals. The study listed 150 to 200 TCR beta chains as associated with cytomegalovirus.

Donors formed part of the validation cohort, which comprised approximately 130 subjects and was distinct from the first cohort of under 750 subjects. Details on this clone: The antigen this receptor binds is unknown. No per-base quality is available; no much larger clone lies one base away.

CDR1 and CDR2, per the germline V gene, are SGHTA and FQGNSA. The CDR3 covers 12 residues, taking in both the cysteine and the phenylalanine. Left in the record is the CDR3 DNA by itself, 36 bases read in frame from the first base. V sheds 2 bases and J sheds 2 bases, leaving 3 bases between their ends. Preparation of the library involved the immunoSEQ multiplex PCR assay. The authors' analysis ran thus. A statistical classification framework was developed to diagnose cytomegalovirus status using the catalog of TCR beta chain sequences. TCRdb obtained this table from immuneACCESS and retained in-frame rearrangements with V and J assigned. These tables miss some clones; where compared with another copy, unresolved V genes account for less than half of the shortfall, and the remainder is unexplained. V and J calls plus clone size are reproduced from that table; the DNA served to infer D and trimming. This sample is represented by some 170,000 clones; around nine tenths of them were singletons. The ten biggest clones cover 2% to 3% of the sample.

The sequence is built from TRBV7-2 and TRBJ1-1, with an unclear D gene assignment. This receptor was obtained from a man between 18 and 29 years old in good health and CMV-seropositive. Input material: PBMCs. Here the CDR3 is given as CASSLLNTEAFF. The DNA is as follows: TGTGCCAGCAGCTTACTCAACACTGAAGCTTTCTTT. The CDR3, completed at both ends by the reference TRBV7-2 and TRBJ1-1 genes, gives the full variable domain GAGVSQSPSNKVTEKGKDVELRCDPISGHTALYWYRQSLGQGLEFLIYFQGNSAPDKSGLPSDRFSAERTGGSVSTLTIQRTQQEDSAVYLCASSLLNTEAFFGQGTRLTVV.